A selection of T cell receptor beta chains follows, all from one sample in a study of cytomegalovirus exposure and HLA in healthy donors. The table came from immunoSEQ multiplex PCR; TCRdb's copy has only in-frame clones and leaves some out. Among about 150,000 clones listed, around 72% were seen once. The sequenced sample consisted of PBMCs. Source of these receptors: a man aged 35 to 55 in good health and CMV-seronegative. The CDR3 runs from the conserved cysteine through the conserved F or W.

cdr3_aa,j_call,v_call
CASSESSAGNTGELFF,TRBJ2-2,TRBV10-2
CASSLQDLRAGNNEQFF,TRBJ2-1,TRBV5-1
CASSKGFPRARGLCGNQPQHF,TRBJ1-5,TRBV7-7
CSVSQGPYGYTF,TRBJ1-2,TRBV29-1
CSASRVPEAFF,TRBJ1-1,TRBV20-1
CASSPRQGTNEKLFF,TRBJ1-4,TRBV19
CASNGKRQGAYGSDTQYF,TRBJ2-3,TRBV19
CASSVAGTSGSWEFF,TRBJ2-1,TRBV9
CASSVTGSPPEQYF,TRBJ2-7,TRBV6-6
CSVGGQGTGELFF,TRBJ2-2,TRBV29-1
CASSFRGLRNSPLHF,TRBJ1-6,TRBV5-6
CASSLREMNTEAFF,TRBJ1-1,TRBV27
CASSGAENTDTQYF,TRBJ2-3,TRBV21-1
CASSPSPGPGNTIYF,TRBJ1-3,TRBV28
CASSSGGGETQYF,TRBJ2-5,TRBV11-3
CASSQEGVADTQYF,TRBJ2-3,TRBV5-1
CASSPSGTSGYEQYF,TRBJ2-7,TRBV9
CATSRLGQGGNQPQHF,TRBJ1-5,TRBV15
CASSDMSGYTF,TRBJ1-2,TRBV6-5
CASSLGQGIGYTF,TRBJ1-2,TRBV27
CASSSQAGGLQETQYF,TRBJ2-5,TRBV13
CASRVGGQGFGQPQHF,TRBJ1-5,TRBV11-3
CAWSNSGTSNF,TRBJ2-7,TRBV30
CASIQATEAFF,TRBJ1-1,TRBV2
CASSEPRGGRANVLTF,TRBJ2-6,TRBV25-1
CASIGTGAYNEQFF,TRBJ2-1,TRBV6-5
CASSLESSRADTQYF,TRBJ2-3,TRBV5-4
CASRETSGLYNEQFF,TRBJ2-1,TRBV7-9
CASSQSGTREETQYF,TRBJ2-5,TRBV7-2
CASSQSAIAGVFYEQYF,TRBJ2-7,TRBV23-1
CASSPPGFSYEQYF,TRBJ2-7,TRBV11-3
CASSSGGVTDTQYF,TRBJ2-3,TRBV7-9
CASREGQGVSGELFF,TRBJ2-2,TRBV2
CASSSHRSQGAEQPQHF,TRBJ1-5,TRBV7-9
CASSTNPGNQPQHF,TRBJ1-5,TRBV18
CASSLGQLYEQYF,TRBJ2-7,TRBV7-2
CATSRASSGIVSRTDTQYF,TRBJ2-3,TRBV15
CASSDNSRINIQYF,TRBJ2-4,TRBV2
CASIRDNEQYF,TRBJ2-7,TRBV6-1
CASSPGNTGELFF,TRBJ2-2,TRBV2
CASSLAPRTANQPQHF,TRBJ1-5,TRBV4-1
CASSSGQDPWRQHF,TRBJ1-5,TRBV28
CASSLAGGPLGELFF,TRBJ2-2,TRBV5-4
CASSPQRDHYEQYF,TRBJ2-7,TRBV18
CASSQAVQGISNQPQHF,TRBJ1-5,TRBV4-1
CASSLLRVSSGANVLTF,TRBJ2-6,TRBV28
CASSSGVYMNTEAFF,TRBJ1-1,TRBV7-2
CASSRRGYSNQPQHF,TRBJ1-5,TRBV7-2
CSVAQGSGLGYEQYF,TRBJ2-7,TRBV29-1
CASSSRLVAGGDEQYF,TRBJ2-7,TRBV7-2
CASSDPGTGLDEQFF,TRBJ2-1,TRBV10-1
CASTTPTGLAGFRPGELFF,TRBJ2-2,TRBV28
CASSLGRGQGDYGYTF,TRBJ1-2,TRBV13
CSAKTGGYTF,TRBJ1-2,TRBV20-1